The entry below gives a single TCR beta chain sequence along with its context. This sample stems from a study of cytomegalovirus exposure and HLA in healthy donors. The CDR3 sequence is 15 residues long. Germline V gives CDR1 SGHRS, CDR2 YFSETQ. V trimming: 5 bases; J trimming: 5 bases; junction bases outside the gene matches: 10. Use of 60 Vbeta and 13 Jbeta primers characterized the PCR. Only in-frame clones appear in the TCRdb table, and some are missing; sequencing was by immunoSEQ multiplex PCR. Seen in this sample are about 160,000 clones; the ten most common clones hold about 1.2%. The TCR was taken from a woman aged 55 to 70 in good health and CMV-seronegative. The V and J genes are TRBV5-1 and TRBJ2-3; TRBD1 aligns across 8 bases. Sequenced sample: PBMCs. CDR3 nucleotide sequence: TGCGCCAGCAGTAACATCCAGGGGGCCGGAGATACGCAGTATTTT. Translated, it gives CASSNIQGAGDTQYF.